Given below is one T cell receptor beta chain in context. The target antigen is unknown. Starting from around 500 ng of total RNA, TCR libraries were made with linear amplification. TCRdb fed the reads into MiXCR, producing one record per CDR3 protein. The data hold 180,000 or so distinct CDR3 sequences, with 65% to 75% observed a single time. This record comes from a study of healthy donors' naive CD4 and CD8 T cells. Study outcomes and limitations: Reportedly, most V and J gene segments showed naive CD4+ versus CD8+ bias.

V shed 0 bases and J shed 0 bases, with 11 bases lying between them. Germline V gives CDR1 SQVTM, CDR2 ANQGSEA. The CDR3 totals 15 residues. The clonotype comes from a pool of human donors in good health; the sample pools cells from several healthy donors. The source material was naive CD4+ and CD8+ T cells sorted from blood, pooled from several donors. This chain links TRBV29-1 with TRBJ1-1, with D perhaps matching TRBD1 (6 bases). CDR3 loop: CSVEDPTGMNTEAFF. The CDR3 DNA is TGCAGCGTTGAAGACCCCACAGGGATGAACACTGAAGCTTTCTTT.